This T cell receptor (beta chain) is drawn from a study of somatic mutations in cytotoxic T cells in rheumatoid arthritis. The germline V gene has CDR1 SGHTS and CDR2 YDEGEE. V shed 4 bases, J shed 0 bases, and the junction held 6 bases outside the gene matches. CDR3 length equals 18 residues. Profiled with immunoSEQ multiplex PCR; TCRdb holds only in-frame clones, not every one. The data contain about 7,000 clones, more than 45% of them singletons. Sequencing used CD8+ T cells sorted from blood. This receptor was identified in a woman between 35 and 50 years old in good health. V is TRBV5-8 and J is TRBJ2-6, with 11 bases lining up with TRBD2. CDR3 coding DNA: TGTGCCAGCAGCCCACTAGCGGGAGCCCTCTCTGGGGCCAACGTCCTGACTTTC. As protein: CASSPLAGALSGANVLTF.